Below, one T cell receptor beta chain is given with its context. This sample was included in a study of blood T cell repertoires in COVID-19. Overall study context: The United States, Italy and Spain provided the acute and convalescent COVID-19 samples. Sources were T cells, B-cell-depleted T cells, or PBMCs; the material itself was cDNA or gDNA.

Seattle's enrolled individuals joined amid active infection and were then monitored longitudinally. Trimming took 5 bases from V and 6 from J; bases not matched to a gene: 12. Per the germline V gene, CDR1 is SGHAT and CDR2 is FQNNGV. This CDR3 comprises 15 residues. Per the authors' pipeline: Estimated nucleated cell counts came from reference gene primer amplification. Using immunoSEQ multiplex PCR, the repertoire was profiled, and TCRdb retains in-frame clones only, with some absent. D and trimming were read from the DNA, whereas the V and J calls and clone size are those reported in that table. The data show around 430,000 clones, with approximately 88% seen just once and 10% to 15% held by the top ten.

This rearrangement joins TRBV11-2 to TRBJ1-1; 7 positions agree with TRBD1. Specimen: peripheral blood. The clonotype originates from a woman in her fifties or sixties with COVID-19, enrolled during active disease. Here the CDR3 reads CASSQLSRQGSEAFF. CDR3 sequence (DNA): TGTGCCAGCAGCCAATTATCGCGACAGGGCTCTGAAGCTTTCTTT.